This T cell receptor beta chain appears in the sequencing data of a study of shared clonotypes between healthy human individuals. The assay ran at deep level. The table came from immunoSEQ multiplex PCR; TCRdb's copy has only in-frame clones and leaves some out. This repertoire shows millions of clones, around 94% found once; its top ten account for 0.14%. There are 15 residues in the CDR3. V shed 2 bases and J shed 2 bases, with 12 bases lying between them. Germline lookup yields CDR1 SGHRS and CDR2 YFSETQ. Sequenced: naive CD4+ T cells sorted from blood. Documented subset: CD45RA+ positively selected. The sequence was collected from a man in his late teens or twenties in good health. This chain uses TRBV5-1 with TRBJ2-3; D unresolved. The CDR3 DNA reads TGCGCCAGCAGCTTAAATAGTGGCCACACAGATACGCAGTATTTT. Its protein product is CASSLNSGHTDTQYF.